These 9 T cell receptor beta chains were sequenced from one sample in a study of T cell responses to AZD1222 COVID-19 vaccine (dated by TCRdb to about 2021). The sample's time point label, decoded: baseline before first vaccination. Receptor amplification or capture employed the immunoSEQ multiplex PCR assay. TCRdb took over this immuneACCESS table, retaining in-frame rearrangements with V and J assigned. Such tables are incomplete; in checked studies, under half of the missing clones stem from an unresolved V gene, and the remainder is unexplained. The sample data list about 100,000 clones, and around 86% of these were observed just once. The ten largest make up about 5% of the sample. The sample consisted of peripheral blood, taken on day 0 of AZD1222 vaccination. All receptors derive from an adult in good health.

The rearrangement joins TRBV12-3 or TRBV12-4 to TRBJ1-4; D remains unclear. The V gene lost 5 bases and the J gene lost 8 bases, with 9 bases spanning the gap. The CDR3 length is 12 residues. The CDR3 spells CASSGMLEKLFF. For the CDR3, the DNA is TGTGCCAGCAGTGGCATGCTAGAAAAACTGTTTTTT.

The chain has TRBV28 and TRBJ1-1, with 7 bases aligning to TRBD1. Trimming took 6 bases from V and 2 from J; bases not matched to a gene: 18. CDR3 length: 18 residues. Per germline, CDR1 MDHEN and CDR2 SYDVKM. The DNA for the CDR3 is TGTGCCAGCAGCTCATCCCATTTGACAGGGCCCAGTAACACTGAAGCTTTCTTT. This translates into CASSSSHLTGPSNTEAFF.

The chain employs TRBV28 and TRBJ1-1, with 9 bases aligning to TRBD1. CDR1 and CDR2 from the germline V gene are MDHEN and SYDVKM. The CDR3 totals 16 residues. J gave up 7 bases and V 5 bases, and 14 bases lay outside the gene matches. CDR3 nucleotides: TGTGCCAGCAGTCCCTCAACCGGACAGGGGAGAATTGAAGCTTTCTTT. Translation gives CASSPSTGQGRIEAFF.

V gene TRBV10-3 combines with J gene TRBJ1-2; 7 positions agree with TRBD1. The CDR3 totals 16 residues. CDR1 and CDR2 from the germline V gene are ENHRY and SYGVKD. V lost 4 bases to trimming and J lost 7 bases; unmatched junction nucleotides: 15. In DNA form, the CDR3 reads TGTGCCATCAGTGGACAGGGCCAAAAGGACTGGGTTGGCTACACCTTC. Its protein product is CAISGQGQKDWVGYTF.

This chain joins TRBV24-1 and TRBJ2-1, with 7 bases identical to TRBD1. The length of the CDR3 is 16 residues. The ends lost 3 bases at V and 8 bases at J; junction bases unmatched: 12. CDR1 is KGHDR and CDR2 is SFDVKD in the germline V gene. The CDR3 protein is CATSDDSRQGGDEQFF. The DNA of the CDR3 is TGTGCCACCAGTGATGACTCTCGACAGGGTGGGGATGAGCAGTTCTTC.

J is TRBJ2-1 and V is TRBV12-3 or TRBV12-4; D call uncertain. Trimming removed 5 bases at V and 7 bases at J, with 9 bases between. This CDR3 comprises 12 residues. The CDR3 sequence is CASSQTLNEQFF. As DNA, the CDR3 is TGTGCCAGCAGTCAGACGCTAAATGAGCAGTTCTTC.

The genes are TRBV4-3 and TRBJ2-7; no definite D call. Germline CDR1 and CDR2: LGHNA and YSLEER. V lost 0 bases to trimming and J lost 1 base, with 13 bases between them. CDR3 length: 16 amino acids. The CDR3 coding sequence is TGCGCCAGCAGCCAAGACCTCCTTATACCTTCCTACGAGCAGTACTTC. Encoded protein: CASSQDLLIPSYEQYF.

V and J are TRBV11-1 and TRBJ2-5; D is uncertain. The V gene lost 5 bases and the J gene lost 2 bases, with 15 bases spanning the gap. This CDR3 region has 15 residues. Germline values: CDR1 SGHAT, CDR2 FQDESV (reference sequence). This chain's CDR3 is CASSLSTRNQETQYF. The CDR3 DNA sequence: TGTGCCAGCAGCCTATCGACACGGAATCAAGAGACCCAGTACTTC. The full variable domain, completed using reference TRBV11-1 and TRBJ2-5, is EAEVAQSPRYKITEKSQAVAFWCDPISGHATLYWYRQILGQGPELLVQFQDESVVDDSQLPKDRFSAERLKGVDSTLKIQPAELGDSAMYLCASSLSTRNQETQYFGPGTRLLVL.

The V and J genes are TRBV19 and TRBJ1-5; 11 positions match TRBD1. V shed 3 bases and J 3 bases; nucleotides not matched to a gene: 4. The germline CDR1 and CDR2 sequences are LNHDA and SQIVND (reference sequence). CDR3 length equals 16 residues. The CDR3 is CASSIKGQGVNQPQHF. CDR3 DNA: TGTGCCAGTAGTATTAAGGGACAGGGGGTCAATCAGCCCCAGCATTTT.